These 24 T cell receptor beta chains originate from one sample sequenced in a study of blood T cell repertoires in COVID-19. Profiling relied on immunoSEQ multiplex PCR, and the TCRdb table lists in-frame clones only, not all of them. The repertoire has 270,000 or so clones, 84% of them found once; the top ten carry around 9.2%. The specimen sequenced was peripheral blood. The receptors come from a human donor in a cohort sampled during active COVID-19.

In nucleotides, the CDR3 is TGTGCCAGCAGTGAAACAGGGGTCACTGAAGCTTTCTTT. It encodes CASSETGVTEAFF. This chain joins TRBV6-1 and TRBJ1-1; TRBD1 aligns across 7 bases. V gave up 2 bases and J gave up 4 bases; unmatched junction bases: 1. CDR1 is MNHNS, CDR2 SASEGT, per germline. The CDR3 runs to 13 residues.

Only one count was recorded for this clone. The chain couples TRBV19 to TRBJ2-1, with TRBD2 matching 9 bases. The length of the CDR3 is 16 residues. CDR1 LNHDA and CDR2 SQIVND come from the germline V gene (reference sequence). V shed 5 bases, J shed 3 bases, and the junction held 8 bases outside the gene matches. The CDR3 sequence: CASSPRLAVLYNEQFF. CDR3 in DNA: TGTGCCAGTAGTCCGCGACTAGCGGTCCTCTACAATGAGCAGTTCTTC.

The chain links TRBV4-2 to TRBJ1-3; the D gene is possibly TRBD1 (5 bases). Trimming cost V 1 base and J 5 bases, with 6 bases left between them. Germline CDR1 is LGHNA and CDR2 is YNFKEQ. The CDR3 is made up of 13 amino acids. The CDR3, as DNA: TGTGCCAGCAGCCAAGGACAGCGAAACACCATATATTTT. Encoded protein: CASSQGQRNTIYF.

V usage is TRBV6-5 and J usage is TRBJ1-4; 7 bases are shared with TRBD1. Per germline, CDR1 MNHEY and CDR2 SVGAGI. The CDR3 sequence is 14 residues long. J was trimmed by 5 bases and V by 4 bases; bases with no gene match: 4. The CDR3 region is CASSSLDRNEKLFF. The CDR3 DNA is TGTGCCAGCAGTTCGCTGGACAGGAATGAAAAACTGTTTTTT.

This clone was seen once. The rearrangement links TRBV9 to TRBJ2-3; 13 nucleotides line up with TRBD2. J lost 1 base, V lost 4 bases, and 15 bases had no gene match. Germline V gives CDR1 SGDLS, CDR2 YYNGEE. The CDR3 is 20 residues long. The CDR3, as DNA: TGTGCCAGCAGCACTCCGCCCGGGACTAGCGGGATAGTGGGCACAGATACGCAGTATTTT. This encodes CASSTPPGTSGIVGTDTQYF.

This chain links TRBV7-6 with TRBJ2-5; 8 bases fit TRBD2. V was clipped by 1 base and J by 4 bases; unmatched bases: 5. Germline V gene lookup returns CDR1 SGHVS and CDR2 FNYEAQ. The CDR3 spans 15 residues. The DNA of the CDR3 is TGTGCCAGCAGCTTAGACGGGGGGGTAGGAGAGACCCAGTACTTC. Translating gives CASSLDGGVGETQYF.

V is TRBV7-9 and J is TRBJ2-1; 8 positions agree with TRBD1. Germline V gives CDR1 SEHNR, CDR2 FQNEAQ (reference sequence). V gave up 7 bases and J gave up 13 bases; unmatched junction bases: 9. CDR3 length: 12 residues. The CDR3 nucleotides read TGTGCCAGCACAAGACAGGGGCTGAAACAGTTCTTC. Its protein product is CASTRQGLKQFF.

This chain links TRBV2 with TRBJ2-7; maybe TRBD2 (6 bases). CDR1 is SNHLY and CDR2 is FYNNEI in the germline V gene. This CDR3 spans 15 amino acids. The ends were cut back, 6 bases at V and 0 bases at J, with 15 bases in the middle. The CDR3 nucleotides read TGTGCCAGCAGAGACCAATGGGACTTCTCCTACGAGCAGTACTTC. This gives the protein CASRDQWDFSYEQYF.

The chain couples TRBV4-3 to TRBJ2-2; D not certain. This CDR3 is 17 amino acids long. V lost 0 bases, J lost 4 bases, and 15 bases lay in between. The germline V gene has CDR1 LGHNA and CDR2 YSLEER. The CDR3 loop is CASSQESSLAATGELFF. CDR3 nucleotide sequence: TGCGCCAGCAGCCAAGAATCGTCCCTGGCGGCCACCGGGGAGCTGTTTTTT.

This clone came up once. The chain carries TRBV10-3 and TRBJ1-6; D might be TRBD1 (6 bases). V shed 6 bases and J shed 6 bases, with 12 bases lying between them. The CDR3 sequence is 14 residues long. Germline-derived CDR1 and CDR2 are ENHRY and SYGVKD. CDR3 DNA: TGTGCCATCAGCACGGACAGTTTTAATTCACCCCTCCACTTT. Its protein is CAISTDSFNSPLHF.

The chain couples TRBV6-1 to TRBJ2-7, with D possibly matching TRBD2 (5 bases). The CDR3 length is 15 residues. The ends were cut back, 2 bases at V and 3 bases at J, with 14 bases in the middle. CDR1 MNHNS and CDR2 SASEGT come from the germline V gene. The CDR3 sequence is CASSEQFSGFYEQYF. In nucleotides, the CDR3 is TGTGCCAGCAGTGAACAGTTCTCGGGGTTCTACGAGCAGTACTTC.

The V gene is TRBV19, the J gene TRBJ2-2, with 9 bases fitting TRBD2. Germline-derived CDR1 and CDR2 are LNHDA and SQIVND (reference sequence). V lost 8 bases to trimming and J lost 0 bases; unmatched junction nucleotides: 4. The CDR3 length is 15 residues. The CDR3 sequence is CASRLAGSNTGELFF. The CDR3 bases are TGTGCCAGTCGCCTAGCGGGATCGAACACCGGGGAGCTGTTTTTT.

The chain couples TRBV5-1 to TRBJ2-1, with 10 bases identical to TRBD1. CDR1 and CDR2 (germline): SGHRS, YFSETQ. V shed 5 bases, J shed 5 bases, and the junction held 7 bases outside the gene matches. The CDR3 consists of 15 residues. The CDR3 nucleotides read TGCGCCAGCAGAGTGGGACAGGGGTTGAACAATGAGCAGTTCTTC. This gives the protein CASRVGQGLNNEQFF. The entire variable domain, with the rest obtained from reference TRBV5-1 and TRBJ2-1, is as follows: KAGVTQTPRYLIKTRGQQVTLSCSPISGHRSVSWYQQTPGQGLQFLFEYFSETQRNKGNFPGRFSGRQFSNSRSEMNVSTLELGDSALYLCASRVGQGLNNEQFFGPGTRLTVL.

V gene TRBV19 combines with J gene TRBJ1-3; D possibly corresponds to TRBD1 (5 bases). Trimming stripped 4 bases from V and 0 bases from J, with 13 bases between. Germline-derived CDR1 and CDR2 are LNHDA and SQIVND (reference sequence). The CDR3 runs 16 residues. DNA for the CDR3: TGTGCCAGTAGTACAGCAGGGTCCACCTCTGGAAACACCATATATTTT. Translation: CASSTAGSTSGNTIYF. Full variable domain (missing parts from reference TRBV19 and TRBJ1-3): DGGITQSPKYLFRKEGQNVTLSCEQNLNHDAMYWYRQDPGQGLRLIYYSQIVNDFQKGDIAEGYSVSREKKESFPLTVTSAQKNPTAFYLCASSTAGSTSGNTIYFGEGSWLTVV.

The chain combines TRBV5-1 with TRBJ2-2; 8 bases are a match to TRBD1. The CDR3 sequence is 15 residues long. V gave up 2 bases and J gave up 6 bases; unmatched junction bases: 6. Germline V gene sequence: CDR1 SGHRS, CDR2 YFSETQ. The chain's CDR3 is CASSFDRGSAGELFF. CDR3 nucleotides: TGCGCCAGCAGCTTCGACAGGGGATCGGCCGGGGAGCTGTTTTTT. Using reference TRBV5-1 and TRBJ2-2 for the parts outside the CDR3, the full variable domain is KAGVTQTPRYLIKTRGQQVTLSCSPISGHRSVSWYQQTPGQGLQFLFEYFSETQRNKGNFPGRFSGRQFSNSRSEMNVSTLELGDSALYLCASSFDRGSAGELFFGEGSRLTVL.

The rearrangement links TRBV28 to TRBJ2-4, with D possibly TRBD1 on 6 matching bases. With 3 bases removed from V and 0 bases from J, the gap between germline ends came to 15 bases. The CDR3 totals 17 residues. The germline V gene has CDR1 MDHEN and CDR2 SYDVKM. CDR3 residues: CASSFASTGLAKNIQYF. CDR3 bases: TGTGCCAGCAGTTTCGCCTCTACAGGGCTAGCCAAAAACATTCAGTACTTC.

This clone was detected once. The chain recombines TRBV7-6 with TRBJ1-1; maybe TRBD1 (5 bases). V lost 4 bases, J lost 1 base, and 13 bases lay in between. Germline CDR1 and CDR2: SGHVS and FNYEAQ. CDR3 length: 15 amino acids. CDR3 in amino acids: CASSWAQGGNTEAFF. CDR3 bases: TGTGCCAGCAGCTGGGCCCAGGGCGGGAACACTGAAGCTTTCTTT.

The rearrangement uses TRBV6-6 and TRBJ2-3, with unresolved D. Trimming took off 1 base at V and 2 bases at J, with 7 bases between the two ends. Looked up from germline, CDR1 is MNHNY and CDR2 is SVGAGI (reference sequence). This CDR3 is 14 amino acids long. In DNA, the CDR3 is TGTGCCAGCAGTTACTGGGCCCCCACAGATACGCAGTATTTT. Its translation is CASSYWAPTDTQYF.

The chain joins TRBV29-1 to TRBJ1-2; the match to TRBD1 covers 10 bases. The CDR3 length is 16 residues. V lost 4 bases, J lost 0 bases, and 8 bases stayed unmatched. Germline-derived CDR1 and CDR2 are SQVTM and ANQGSEA. CDR3 DNA: TGCAGCGTTGTCCGGGACAGGGGCCGAACTAACTATGGCTACACCTTC. Protein: CSVVRDRGRTNYGYTF.

The chain combines TRBV2 with TRBJ2-7, with TRBD1 identical over 8 bases. This CDR3 contains 14 residues. Germline-derived CDR1 and CDR2 are SNHLY and FYNNEI. V was clipped by 7 bases and J by 6 bases; unmatched bases: 11. The CDR3 loop is CASILQGAGGEQYF. Here the CDR3 DNA reads TGTGCCAGCATACTCCAGGGGGCTGGCGGCGAGCAGTACTTC.

This sequence joins TRBV28 and TRBJ2-7, with 7 bases identical to TRBD1. With V trimmed by 7 bases and J by 13 bases, 13 bases remained unmatched. This CDR3 comprises 12 residues. The germline V gene encodes CDR1 MDHEN and CDR2 SYDVKM. The CDR3 nucleotides read TGTGCCAGCACCACACCGGGACAGCCTTTCTACTTC. Encoded protein: CASTTPGQPFYF.

The CDR3 nucleotides read TGTGCCAGCAGCCATAGGACTAGCGGGGCCAACACCGGGGAGCTGTTTTTT. Translated: CASSHRTSGANTGELFF. The chain uses TRBV7-9 and TRBJ2-2; 12 bases map to TRBD2. V shed 5 bases and J 2 bases; nucleotides not matched to a gene: 6. The CDR3 consists of 17 residues. In germline, CDR1 is SEHNR, CDR2 FQNEAQ (reference sequence).

CDR3 loop: CASSPSPGLGAIDQPQHF. The CDR3 coding sequence is TGTGCCAGCAGTCCCTCCCCGGGTCTGGGGGCAATCGATCAGCCCCAGCATTTT. This chain connects TRBV28 to TRBJ1-5; D might be TRBD1 (6 bases). Germline values: CDR1 MDHEN, CDR2 SYDVKM. This CDR3 is 18 amino acids long. Trimming left V 5 bases short and J 5 bases short, with 25 bases between.

The CDR3 protein is CASSRGLTGAQETQYF. In DNA, the CDR3 is TGTGCCAGCAGCCGAGGACTGACAGGGGCACAAGAGACCCAGTACTTC. The V gene is TRBV11-2, the J gene TRBJ2-5; TRBD1 matches at 8 bases. Germline-derived CDR1 and CDR2 are SGHAT and FQNNGV. This CDR3 contains 16 residues. The ends lost 5 bases at V and 2 bases at J; junction bases unmatched: 10.